This TCR beta chain emerged from a study of T cell repertoires in cytomegalovirus infection. At the level of the study: Through public TCR beta signatures, both CMV infection and matching HLA type were indicated. Broader study findings: Summed frequency of shared TCR beta families picked out CMV carriers who also had the relevant HLA.

Germline V gives CDR1 SGHAT, CDR2 FQNNGV. The length of the CDR3 is 13 residues. Trimming removed 1 base from V and 2 bases from J, with 6 bases in between. Each CDR3 protein gets one entry after TCRdb re-called the reads with MiXCR. The data show about 300,000 distinct CDR3 sequences, roughly 25% seen once. This clonotype was counted only a few times. Its antigen is still unknown. The specimen was PBMCs. The chain has TRBV11-2 and TRBJ2-7, with D unresolved. The receptor comes from a human donor in good health (CMV status not recorded). Some clones in this sample may be carry-over from other donors' samples. The CDR3 spells CASSLVFPYEQYF. DNA for the CDR3: TGTGCCAGCAGCTTAGTTTTTCCCTACGAGCAGTACTTC.